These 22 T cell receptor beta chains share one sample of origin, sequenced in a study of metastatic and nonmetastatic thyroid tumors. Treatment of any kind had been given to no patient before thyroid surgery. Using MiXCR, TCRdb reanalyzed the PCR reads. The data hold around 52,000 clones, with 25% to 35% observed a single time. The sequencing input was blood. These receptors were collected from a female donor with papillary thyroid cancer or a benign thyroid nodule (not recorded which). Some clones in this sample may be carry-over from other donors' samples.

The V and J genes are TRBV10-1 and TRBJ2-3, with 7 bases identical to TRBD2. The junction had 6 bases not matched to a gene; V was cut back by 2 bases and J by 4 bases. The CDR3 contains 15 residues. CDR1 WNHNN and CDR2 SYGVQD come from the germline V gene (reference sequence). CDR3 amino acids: CASSEGGVRADTQYF. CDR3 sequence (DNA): TGCGCCAGCAGTGAGGGGGGGGTTCGGGCAGATACGCAGTATTTT.

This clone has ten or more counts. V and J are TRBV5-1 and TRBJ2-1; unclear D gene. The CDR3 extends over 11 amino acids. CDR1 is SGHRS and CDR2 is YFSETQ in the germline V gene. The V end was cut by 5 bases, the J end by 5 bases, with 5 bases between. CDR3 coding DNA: TGCGCCAGCAGGTCTAACAATGAGCAGTTCTTC. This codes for CASRSNNEQFF.

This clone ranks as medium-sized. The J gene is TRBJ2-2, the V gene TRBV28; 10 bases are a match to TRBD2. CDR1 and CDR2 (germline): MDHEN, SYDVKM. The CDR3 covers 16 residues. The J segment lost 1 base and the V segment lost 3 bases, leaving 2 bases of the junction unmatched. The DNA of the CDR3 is TGTGCCAGCAGTTTTTGGACTAGCGGGAACACCGGGGAGCTGTTTTTT. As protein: CASSFWTSGNTGELFF. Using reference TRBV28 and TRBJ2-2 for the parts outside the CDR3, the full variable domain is DVKVTQSSRYLVKRTGEKVFLECVQDMDHENMFWYRQDPGLGLRLIYFSYDVKMKEKGDIPEGYSVSREKKERFSLILESASTNQTSMYLCASSFWTSGNTGELFFGEGSRLTVL.

CDR3: CASSVEGYGYTF. The CDR3 DNA reads as TGTGCCAGCAGCGTAGAAGGGTATGGCTACACCTTC. The chain links TRBV9 to TRBJ1-2, with unresolved D. V was clipped by 0 bases and J by 5 bases, with 5 bases between them. Germline values: CDR1 SGDLS, CDR2 YYNGEE. The CDR3 sequence is 12 residues long.

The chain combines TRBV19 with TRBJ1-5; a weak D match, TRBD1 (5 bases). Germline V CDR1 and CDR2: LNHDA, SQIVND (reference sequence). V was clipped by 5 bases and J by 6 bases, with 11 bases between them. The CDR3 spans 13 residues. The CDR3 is CASSGGFGQPQHF. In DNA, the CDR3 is TGTGCCAGTAGTGGGGGGTTTGGTCAGCCCCAGCATTTT.

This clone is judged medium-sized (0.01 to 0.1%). CDR3 in DNA: TGTGCCAGCAGTTCAATAGGGCCAGCTAGCACAGATACGCAGTATTTT. Its translation is CASSSIGPASTDTQYF. The chain couples TRBV28 to TRBJ2-3; unclear D gene. Trimming removed 4 bases from V and 0 bases from J, with 14 bases in between. Germline values: CDR1 MDHEN, CDR2 SYDVKM. CDR3 length equals 16 residues.

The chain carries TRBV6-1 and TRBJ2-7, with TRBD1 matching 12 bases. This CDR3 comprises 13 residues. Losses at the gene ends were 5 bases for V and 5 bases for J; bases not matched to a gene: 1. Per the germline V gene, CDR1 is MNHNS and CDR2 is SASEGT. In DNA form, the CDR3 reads TGTGCCAGCAGTCGGGACAGGGGGCACGAGCAGTACTTC. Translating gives CASSRDRGHEQYF.

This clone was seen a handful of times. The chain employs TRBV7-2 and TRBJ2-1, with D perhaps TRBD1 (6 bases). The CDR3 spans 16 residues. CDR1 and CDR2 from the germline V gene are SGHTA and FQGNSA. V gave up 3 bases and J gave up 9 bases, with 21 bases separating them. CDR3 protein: CASSLARTAGVGEQFF. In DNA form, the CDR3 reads TGTGCCAGCAGCTTGGCTCGGACAGCAGGAGTTGGTGAGCAGTTCTTC.

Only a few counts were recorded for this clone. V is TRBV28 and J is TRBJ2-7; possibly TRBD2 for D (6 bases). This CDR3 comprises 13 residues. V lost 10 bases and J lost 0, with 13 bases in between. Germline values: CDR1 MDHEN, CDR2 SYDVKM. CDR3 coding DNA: TGTGCCACCGAGGAGGGAAGCTCCTACGAGCAGTACTTC. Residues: CATEEGSSYEQYF.

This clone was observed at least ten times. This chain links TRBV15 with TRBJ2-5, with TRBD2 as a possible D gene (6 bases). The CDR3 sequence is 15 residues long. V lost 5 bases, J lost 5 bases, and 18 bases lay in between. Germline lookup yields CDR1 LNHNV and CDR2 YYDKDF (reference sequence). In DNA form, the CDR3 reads TGTGCCACCAGCTTTCGTTTCGGGGGAGCTGAGACCCAGTACTTC. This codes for CATSFRFGGAETQYF.

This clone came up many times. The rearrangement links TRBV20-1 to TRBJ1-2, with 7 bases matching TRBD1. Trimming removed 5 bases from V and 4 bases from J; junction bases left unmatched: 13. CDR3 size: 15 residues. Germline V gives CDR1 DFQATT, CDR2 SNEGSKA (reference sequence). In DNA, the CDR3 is TGCAGTGCTCTGCCGCAGGACAGGCCCCTCTATGGCTACACCTTC. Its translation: CSALPQDRPLYGYTF.

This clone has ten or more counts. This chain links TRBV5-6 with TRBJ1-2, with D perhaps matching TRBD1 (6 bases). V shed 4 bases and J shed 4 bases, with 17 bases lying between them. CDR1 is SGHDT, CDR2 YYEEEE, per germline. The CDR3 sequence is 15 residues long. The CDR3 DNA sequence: TGTGCCAGCAGCGCCCGGGACAACTGGGTCTATGGCTACACCTTC. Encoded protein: CASSARDNWVYGYTF. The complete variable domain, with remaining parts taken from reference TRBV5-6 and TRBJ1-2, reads DAGVTQSPTHLIKTRGQQVTLRCSPKSGHDTVSWYQQALGQGPQFIFQYYEEEERQRGNFPDRFSGHQFPNYSSELNVNALLLGDSALYLCASSARDNWVYGYTFGSGTRLTVV.

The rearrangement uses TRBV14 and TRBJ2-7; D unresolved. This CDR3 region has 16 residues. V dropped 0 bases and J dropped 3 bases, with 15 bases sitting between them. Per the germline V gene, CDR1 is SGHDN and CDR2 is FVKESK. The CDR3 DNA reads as TGTGCCAGCAGCCAAGATCGGCGGACCGGCCACTACGAGCAGTACTTC. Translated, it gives CASSQDRRTGHYEQYF.

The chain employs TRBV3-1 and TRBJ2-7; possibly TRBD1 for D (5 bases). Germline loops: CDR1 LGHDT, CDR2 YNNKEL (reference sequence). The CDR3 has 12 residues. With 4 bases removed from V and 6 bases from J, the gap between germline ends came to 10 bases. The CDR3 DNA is TGTGCCAGCAGCCCTAAGGGGTTCGAGCAGTACTTC. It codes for CASSPKGFEQYF.

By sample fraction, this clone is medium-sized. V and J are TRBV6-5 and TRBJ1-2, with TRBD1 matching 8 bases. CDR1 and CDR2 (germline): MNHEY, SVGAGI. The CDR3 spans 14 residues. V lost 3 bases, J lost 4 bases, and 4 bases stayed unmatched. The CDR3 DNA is TGTGCCAGCAGTTATGGACAGGGAGTCTATGGCTACACCTTC. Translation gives CASSYGQGVYGYTF.

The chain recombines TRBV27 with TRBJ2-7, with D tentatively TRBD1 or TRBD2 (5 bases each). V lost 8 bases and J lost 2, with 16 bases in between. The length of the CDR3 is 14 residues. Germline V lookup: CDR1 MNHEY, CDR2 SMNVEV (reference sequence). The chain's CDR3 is CASGPAGRAYEQYF. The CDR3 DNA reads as TGTGCCAGCGGGCCCGCAGGGAGAGCCTACGAGCAGTACTTC.

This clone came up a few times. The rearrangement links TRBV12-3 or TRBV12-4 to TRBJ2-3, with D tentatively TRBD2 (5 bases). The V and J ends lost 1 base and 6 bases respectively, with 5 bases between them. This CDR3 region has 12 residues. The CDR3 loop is CASSLGGDTQYF. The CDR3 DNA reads TGTGCCAGCAGTTTAGGAGGGGATACGCAGTATTTT.

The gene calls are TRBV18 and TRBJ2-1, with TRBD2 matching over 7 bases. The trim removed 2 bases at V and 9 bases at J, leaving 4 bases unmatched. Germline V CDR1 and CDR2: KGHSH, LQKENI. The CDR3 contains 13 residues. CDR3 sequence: CASSPGREAEQFF. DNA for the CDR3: TGTGCCAGCTCACCAGGGAGGGAGGCTGAGCAGTTCTTC. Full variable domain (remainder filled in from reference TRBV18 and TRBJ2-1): NAGVMQNPRHLVRRRGQEARLRCSPMKGHSHVYWYRQLPEEGLKFMVYLQKENIIDESGMPKERFSAEFPKEGPSILRIQQVVRGDSAAYFCASSPGREAEQFFGPGTRLTVL.

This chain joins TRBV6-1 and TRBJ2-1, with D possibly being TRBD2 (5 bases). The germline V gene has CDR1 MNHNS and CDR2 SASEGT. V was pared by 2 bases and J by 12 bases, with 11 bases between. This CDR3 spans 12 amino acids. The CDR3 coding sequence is TGTGCCAGCAGTGAATTCGGGGATCGGCAGTTCTTC. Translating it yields CASSEFGDRQFF.

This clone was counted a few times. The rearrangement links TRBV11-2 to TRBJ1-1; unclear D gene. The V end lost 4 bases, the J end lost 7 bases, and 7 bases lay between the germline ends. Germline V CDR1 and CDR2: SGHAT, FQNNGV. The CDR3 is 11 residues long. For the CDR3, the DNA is TGTGCCAGCAGCTCCACCTATGAAGCTTTCTTT. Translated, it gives CASSSTYEAFF.

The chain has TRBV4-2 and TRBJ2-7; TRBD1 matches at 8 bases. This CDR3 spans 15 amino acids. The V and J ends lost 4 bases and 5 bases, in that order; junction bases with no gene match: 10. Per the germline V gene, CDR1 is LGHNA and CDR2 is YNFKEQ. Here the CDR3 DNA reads TGTGCCAGCAGCCCGACAGGGGTTGGGTTGGACGAGCAGTACTTC. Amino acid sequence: CASSPTGVGLDEQYF.

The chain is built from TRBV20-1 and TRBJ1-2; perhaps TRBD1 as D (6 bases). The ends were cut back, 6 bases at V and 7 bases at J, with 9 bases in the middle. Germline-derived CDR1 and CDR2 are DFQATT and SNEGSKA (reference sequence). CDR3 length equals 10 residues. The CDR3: CSAARGGYTF. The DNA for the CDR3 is TGCAGTGCGGCCAGGGGTGGCTACACCTTC.